Below are 24 T cell receptor beta chains sequenced from a single sample in a study of human T cells and chemical hapten exposure (dated by TCRdb to the early 2020s). The method behind the library was RACE. This sample was sequenced with a NextSeq 500. The public reads were reanalyzed by TCRdb: fastp trimming at Q25, MiXCR alignment, in-frame beta chains only. Identical CDR3 proteins give one entry, which carries the most common genes and DNA. Across this sample there are some 97,000 distinct CDR3 sequences, with 27% seen only once. 10% of the sample lies in the top ten. The time point label corresponds to: patch test 3, about 24 weeks after DPC sensitization. The treatment or condition label, read with the paper, signifies: therapeutic diphenylcyclopropenone sensitization with weekly scalp DPC. The sample in question was whole blood, obtained in connection with sensitization to the hapten diphenylcyclopropenone (DPC). The source of these receptors is a man aged 40-49 years with alopecia areata. Some clones in this sample may be carry-over from other donors' samples.

The table lists this clonotype with a few counts. This chain connects TRBV20-1 to TRBJ2-1; D is unresolved. Per germline, CDR1 DFQATT and CDR2 SNEGSKA (reference sequence). This CDR3 comprises 14 residues. V dropped 3 bases and J dropped 0 bases, with 9 bases sitting between them. The CDR3 DNA follows: TGCAGTGCTAGCACCGGAAGCTCCTACAATGAGCAGTTCTTC. It encodes CSASTGSSYNEQFF.

The chain uses TRBV12-3 or TRBV12-4 and TRBJ1-5; D remains unclear. The CDR3 consists of 18 residues. Trimming removed 3 bases at V and 2 bases at J, with 20 bases between. CDR3 coding DNA: TGTGCCAGCAGTTTCCGGGGAATCAAAGGTGGTGGCAATCAGCCCCAGCATTTT. Amino acids: CASSFRGIKGGGNQPQHF.

The chain couples TRBV7-9 to TRBJ2-1; weak D call: TRBD1 (5 bases). V dropped 4 bases and J dropped 7 bases, with 26 bases sitting between them. Germline assignment: CDR1 SEHNR and CDR2 FQNEAQ (reference sequence). This CDR3 spans 18 amino acids. CDR3 coding DNA: TGTGCCAGCAGCTCCACGGCGCAATCCGGACATAGGTGGAATGAGCAGTTCTTC. It specifies CASSSTAQSGHRWNEQFF.

The rearrangement links TRBV7-2 to TRBJ1-4; 7 nucleotides align to TRBD1. This CDR3 is built from 15 residues. The V and J ends lost 7 bases and 5 bases, in that order; junction bases with no gene match: 10. Germline loops: CDR1 SGHTA, CDR2 FQGNSA. For the CDR3, the DNA is TGTGCCAGCACATGGGACAGTGGGTTAAATGAAAAACTGTTTTTT. Translation gives CASTWDSGLNEKLFF.

The chain carries TRBV20-1 and TRBJ2-6; D unclear. The length of the CDR3 is 14 residues. Trimming took 0 bases from V and 0 from J, leaving 3 bases between them. Germline CDR1 is DFQATT and CDR2 is SNEGSKA (reference sequence). CDR3 nucleotides: TGCAGTGCTAGAGACGCCTCTGGGGCCAACGTCCTGACTTTC. This encodes CSARDASGANVLTF.

This clonotype has a handful of counts. The V and J genes are TRBV2 and TRBJ2-3; TRBD2 aligns across 12 bases. With 6 bases clipped from V and 2 bases from J, the junction kept 3 bases outside the gene matches. Germline-derived CDR1 and CDR2 are SNHLY and FYNNEI. The CDR3 spans 15 residues. CDR3 nucleotide sequence: TGTGCCAGCAGCTGGACTAGCGGGACCACAGATACGCAGTATTTT. Its translation is CASSWTSGTTDTQYF.

V and J are TRBV5-1 and TRBJ2-1; TRBD2 matches 9 bases. Germline V CDR1 and CDR2: SGHRS, YFSETQ. This CDR3 is 18 amino acids long. With 1 base clipped from V and 0 bases from J, the junction kept 8 bases outside the gene matches. The CDR3 protein is CASSLLASGVHSYNEQFF. CDR3 DNA sequence: TGCGCCAGCAGCTTGCTTGCTAGCGGGGTCCACTCCTACAATGAGCAGTTCTTC.

This chain links TRBV6-5 with TRBJ2-7; D not resolved. Germline assignment: CDR1 MNHEY and CDR2 SVGAGI. The CDR3 is made up of 15 amino acids. The germline V and J ends were trimmed by 5 bases and 4 bases, with 18 bases remaining between them. The CDR3 here is CASSHDGTAAYEQYF. The DNA of the CDR3 is TGTGCCAGCAGTCACGACGGAACGGCAGCATACGAGCAGTACTTC.

The V and J genes are TRBV2 and TRBJ2-7; 7 bases map to TRBD1. The germline CDR1 and CDR2 sequences are SNHLY and FYNNEI. Trimming removed 10 bases from V and 4 bases from J; junction bases left unmatched: 13. This CDR3 comprises 14 residues. The CDR3 is CAITPSDREYEQYF. The CDR3 bases are TGTGCCATCACCCCCTCAGACAGGGAGTACGAGCAGTACTTC.

By sample share, this clonotype is medium-sized. This rearrangement joins TRBV20-1 to TRBJ2-7, with TRBD2 matching over 10 bases. V was clipped by 5 bases and J by 3 bases; unmatched bases: 13. The CDR3 loop spans 16 amino acids. Germline values: CDR1 DFQATT, CDR2 SNEGSKA (reference sequence). The CDR3 region is CSAAKPSGSLVYEQYF. For the CDR3, the DNA is TGCAGTGCTGCTAAACCTAGCGGGAGCTTAGTCTACGAGCAGTACTTC.

This clonotype was detected only a few times. J is TRBJ2-3 and V is TRBV9; D is possibly TRBD2 (5 bases). This CDR3 is 16 amino acids long. Trimming took 4 bases from V and 0 from J, leaving 15 bases between them. Looked up from germline, CDR1 is SGDLS and CDR2 is YYNGEE. CDR3: CASSPGTRASTDTQYF. The CDR3 DNA reads as TGTGCCAGCAGCCCCGGAACTAGGGCTAGCACAGATACGCAGTATTTT.

This clonotype was seen a handful of times. This chain links TRBV28 with TRBJ2-7; 11 bases line up with TRBD2. After removal of 4 bases from V and 3 bases from J, the junction contained 5 bases not matched to a gene. This CDR3 contains 15 residues. Germline V gene data show CDR1 as MDHEN and CDR2 as SYDVKM. The chain's CDR3 is CASSSAGTSGYEQYF. CDR3 nucleotide sequence: TGTGCCAGCAGTTCAGCCGGGACTAGCGGCTACGAGCAGTACTTC.

The genes are TRBV5-5 and TRBJ2-3; 14 bases map to TRBD2. This CDR3 comprises 18 residues. The V and J ends lost 2 bases and 3 bases, in that order; junction bases with no gene match: 8. The germline CDR1 and CDR2 sequences are SGHKS and YYEKEE (reference sequence). CDR3 DNA: TGTGCCAGCAGCTTTTTCGGGACTAGCGGGAGTAGGACAGATACGCAGTATTTT. Translation gives CASSFFGTSGSRTDTQYF.

The chain uses TRBV28 and TRBJ1-5; TRBD1 matches at 7 bases. The germline V gene has CDR1 MDHEN and CDR2 SYDVKM. This CDR3 has 15 amino acids. After removal of 6 bases from V and 0 bases from J, the junction contained 5 bases not matched to a gene. The CDR3 loop is CASRDRQISNQPQHF. CDR3 sequence (DNA): TGTGCCAGCAGGGACAGGCAAATTAGCAATCAGCCCCAGCATTTT.

The chain is built from TRBV4-2 and TRBJ1-1, with a weak D call TRBD1 (5 bases). The CDR3 is made up of 17 amino acids. Germline V gene data show CDR1 as LGHNA and CDR2 as YNFKEQ. Trimming took off 4 bases at V and 0 bases at J, with 18 bases between the two ends. The DNA for the CDR3 is TGTGCCAGCAGCCCTACCGAGACAGCCAATATGAACACTGAAGCTTTCTTT. Its translation is CASSPTETANMNTEAFF.

The chain recombines TRBV4-1 with TRBJ2-5, with a tentative D call TRBD2 (5 bases). The CDR3 sequence is 15 residues long. Trimming left V 1 base short and J 2 bases short, with 11 bases between. From germline, CDR1 is MGHRA and CDR2 YSYEKL. The CDR3 region has the DNA TGCGCCAGCAGCCAAGTTTCGGGGTCTCAAGAGACCCAGTACTTC. Protein product: CASSQVSGSQETQYF.

V and J are TRBV5-1 and TRBJ2-3; 8 nucleotides agree with TRBD2. CDR3 length: 16 residues. J lost 4 bases, V lost 3 bases, and 10 bases had no gene match. CDR1 is SGHRS, CDR2 YFSETQ, per germline. CDR3 loop: CASSYLGVAGPDTQYF. The CDR3 DNA reads TGCGCCAGCAGCTACCTAGGGGTAGCGGGGCCAGATACGCAGTATTTT.

The chain links TRBV6-1 to TRBJ1-2; D gene ambiguous. Between the trimmed V and J ends, which lost 9 bases and 4 bases, there was a span of 15 bases. Germline CDR1 MNHNS, CDR2 SASEGT. This CDR3 is built from 13 residues. The CDR3 is CASWDQAPYGYTF. The CDR3 DNA reads as TGTGCCAGTTGGGATCAGGCTCCCTATGGCTACACCTTC.

This clonotype was observed a few times. The chain joins TRBV4-3 to TRBJ2-5; 9 nucleotides line up with TRBD1. The V and J ends lost 4 bases and 5 bases, in that order; junction bases with no gene match: 2. The germline CDR1 and CDR2 sequences are LGHNA and YSLEER. The CDR3 runs 13 residues. The CDR3 DNA sequence: TGCGCCAGCAGCCGCGGACAGGGGGAGACCCAGTACTTC. Translating it yields CASSRGQGETQYF.

The chain joins TRBV28 to TRBJ2-7, with TRBD1 matching over 7 bases. J lost 5 bases, V lost 6 bases, and 1 base had no gene match. This CDR3 is built from 11 residues. CDR1 MDHEN and CDR2 SYDVKM come from the germline V gene. CDR3: CASSQGDEQYF. Written as DNA, the CDR3 is TGTGCCAGCAGCCAGGGGGACGAGCAGTACTTC. The variable domain in full, with the rest retrieved from reference TRBV28 and TRBJ2-7, is DVKVTQSSRYLVKRTGEKVFLECVQDMDHENMFWYRQDPGLGLRLIYFSYDVKMKEKGDIPEGYSVSREKKERFSLILESASTNQTSMYLCASSQGDEQYFGPGTRLTVT.

The chain recombines TRBV18 with TRBJ1-1; unclear D gene. The CDR3 extends over 14 amino acids. Trimming left V 3 bases short and J 1 base short, with 9 bases between. Germline CDR1 KGHSH, CDR2 LQKENI. CDR3 sequence (DNA): TGTGCCAGCTCACCTTCTACACAGAACACTGAAGCTTTCTTT. The encoded protein is CASSPSTQNTEAFF.

The DNA for the CDR3 is TGTGCCAGCAGTGGGGAGGCCGATCAGCCCCAGCATTTT. Amino acid sequence: CASSGEADQPQHF. V usage is TRBV2 and J usage is TRBJ1-5; D gene ambiguous. The CDR3 spans 13 residues. Germline assignment: CDR1 SNHLY and CDR2 FYNNEI. Trimming took off 4 bases at V and 5 bases at J, with 9 bases between the two ends.

CDR3 nucleotides: TGTGCCAGCGGGACGGGGAATGGCTACACCTTC. This encodes CASGTGNGYTF. The chain recombines TRBV12-3 or TRBV12-4 with TRBJ1-2, with D perhaps TRBD1 (5 bases). Trimming removed 8 bases from V and 6 bases from J, with 10 bases in between. The CDR3 has 11 amino acids.

This clonotype has just a few counts. The chain links TRBV6-5 to TRBJ1-3, with D hard to call. Trimming shortened V by 6 bases and J by 4 bases, and 10 bases separated the two germline ends. CDR3 length equals 13 residues. Germline CDR1 MNHEY, CDR2 SVGAGI. The CDR3 protein is CASSQNPGNTIYF. CDR3 DNA sequence: TGTGCCAGCAGCCAGAATCCCGGAAACACCATATATTTT.